Presented here are 9 T cell receptor beta chains from one specimen sequenced in a study of early T cells in non-severe SARS-CoV-2 infection. TCRdb ran MiXCR on the 5' RACE reads and lists one entry per CDR3 protein. This sample has tens of thousands of distinct CDR3 sequences; around 10% occur once, and the top ten carry less than 3.5%. The source was whole blood, collected at baseline. These receptors all stem from an adult who was a healthcare worker with PCR-confirmed SARS-CoV-2 infection or an uninfected control (not recorded which).

The chain recombines TRBV4-1 with TRBJ2-2; D assignment may be TRBD1 or TRBD2 (5 bases each). The CDR3 spans 14 residues. Trimming removed 1 base at V and 13 bases at J, with 16 bases between. Germline V gene lookup returns CDR1 MGHRA and CDR2 YSYEKL. The CDR3 nucleotides read TGCGCCAGCAGCCAAGGGGGACCGCTCCGAGGGCTGTTTTTT. Translating it yields CASSQGGPLRGLFF.

This clonotype was seen at least ten times. CDR3 nucleotides: TGTGCCAGCAGCTGGGGGACAGGCAATGAGCAGTTCTTC. Amino acid sequence: CASSWGTGNEQFF. This chain links TRBV5-4 with TRBJ2-1; 8 bases fit TRBD1. Germline trimming cut 3 bases from V and 6 bases from J; bases unmatched to any gene: 2. In germline, CDR1 is SGHNT, CDR2 YYREEE (reference sequence). This CDR3 has 13 residues.

This clonotype was picked up many times. V and J are TRBV3-1 and TRBJ1-4; D ambiguous. There are 14 residues in the CDR3. Trimming removed 3 bases from V and 10 bases from J, with 15 bases in between. Germline CDR1 is LGHDT and CDR2 is YNNKEL (reference sequence). The chain's CDR3 is CASSHAGNRRKLFF. For the CDR3, the DNA is TGTGCCAGCAGCCACGCGGGCAACCGCCGAAAACTGTTTTTT.

This clonotype was seen ten or more times. The rearrangement uses TRBV6-5 and TRBJ1-6; maybe TRBD1 (6 bases). The V gene lost 5 bases and the J gene lost 10 bases, with 18 bases spanning the gap. The CDR3 totals 15 residues. The germline V gene encodes CDR1 MNHEY and CDR2 SVGAGI. In DNA, the CDR3 is TGTGCCAGCAGTCAACGGACAGCACCCTTATCACCCCTCCACTTT. Encoded protein: CASSQRTAPLSPLHF.

This chain links TRBV20-1 with TRBJ1-2, with 8 bases fitting TRBD1. CDR3 size: 12 residues. Germline-derived CDR1 and CDR2 are DFQATT and SNEGSKA (reference sequence). Trimming cost V 6 bases and J 4 bases; bases outside gene matches: 4. CDR3 coding DNA: TGCAGTGCCCCGGACAGGGCCTATGGCTACACCTTC. Its protein product is CSAPDRAYGYTF.

This clonotype was seen at least ten times. The V call is TRBV11-2, the J call TRBJ2-3; D is possibly TRBD1 (6 bases). The germline CDR1 and CDR2 sequences are SGHAT and FQNNGV. The CDR3 covers 15 residues. V lost 2 bases, J lost 6 bases, and 15 bases lay in between. The CDR3 DNA follows: TGTGCCAGCAGCTTACAGGGGAGTTCAAGTGATACGCAGTATTTT. As protein: CASSLQGSSSDTQYF.

This clonotype was seen a handful of times. The genes are TRBV20-1 and TRBJ2-1, with 7 positions matching TRBD2. The CDR3 runs to 17 residues. The V gene's germline CDR1 is DFQATT and CDR2 SNEGSKA (reference sequence). V shed 5 bases, J shed 2 bases, and the junction held 15 bases outside the gene matches. The CDR3 sequence is CSAPVVRGLQTYNEQFF. Written as DNA, the CDR3 is TGCAGTGCTCCGGTCGTGAGGGGACTACAGACCTACAATGAGCAGTTCTTC.

This clonotype was counted ten times or more. The rearrangement links TRBV4-3 to TRBJ2-1; D tentatively reads TRBD1 or TRBD2 (5 bases each). This CDR3 has 15 amino acids. Trimming cost V 0 bases and J 8 bases, with 14 bases left between them. Germline V CDR1 and CDR2: LGHNA, YSLEER. The CDR3 here is CASSQDPRGEDEQFF. In DNA form, the CDR3 reads TGCGCCAGCAGCCAAGATCCGAGGGGCGAGGATGAGCAGTTCTTC.

The V gene is TRBV2, the J gene TRBJ1-3, with 8 bases lining up with TRBD1. The germline gives CDR1 SNHLY, CDR2 FYNNEI. J was trimmed by 4 bases and V by 1 base; bases with no gene match: 3. The CDR3 consists of 15 residues. The CDR3 DNA reads TGTGCCAGCAGTGAAGTCCGGACAGGGGGAAACACCATATATTTT. Translated: CASSEVRTGGNTIYF.